This T cell receptor (beta chain) is from a study of T cells after somatic rescue of genetic block. After removal of 3 bases from V and 7 bases from J, the junction contained 9 bases not matched to a gene. Germline CDR1 is SGHDN and CDR2 is FVKESK. The CDR3 contains 18 residues. This clone was seen more than once but under ten times. The data were produced by immunoSEQ multiplex PCR, yet TCRdb's version contains in-frame clones alone and is incomplete. The sample shows under 7,500 clones, around 80% of them seen only once. The genes are TRBV14 and TRBJ2-1; 16 positions match TRBD2. Sequenced sample: peripheral blood mononuclear cells (PBMCs). The sequence derives from a boy under 18. CDR3 bases: TGTGCCAGCAGCCAGGAACTGGTGGGACTAGCGGGAGGGAATGAGCAGTTCTTC. The encoded protein is CASSQELVGLAGGNEQFF. The complete variable domain, with remaining parts taken from reference TRBV14 and TRBJ2-1, reads EAGVTQFPSHSVIEKGQTVTLRCDPISGHDNLYWYRRVMGKEIKFLLHFVKESKQDESGMPNNRFLAERTGGTYSTLKVQPAELEDSGVYFCASSQELVGLAGGNEQFFGPGTRLTVL.